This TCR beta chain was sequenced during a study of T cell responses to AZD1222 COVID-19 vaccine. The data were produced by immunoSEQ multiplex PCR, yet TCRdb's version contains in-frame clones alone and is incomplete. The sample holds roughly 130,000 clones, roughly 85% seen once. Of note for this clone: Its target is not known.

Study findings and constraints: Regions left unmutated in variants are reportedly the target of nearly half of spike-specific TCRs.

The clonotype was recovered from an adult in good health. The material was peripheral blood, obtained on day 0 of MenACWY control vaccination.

CDR3 in amino acids: CASSWTGGSYEQYF. In DNA form, the CDR3 reads TGTGCCAGCAGTTGGACAGGGGGCTCCTACGAGCAGTACTTC. This chain joins TRBV28 and TRBJ2-7; 10 bases match TRBD1. The V gene end was trimmed by 4 bases and the J gene end by 0 bases; junction bases not matched to a gene: 0. Per the germline V gene, CDR1 is MDHEN and CDR2 is SYDVKM. The CDR3 spans 14 residues. The variable domain in full, with the rest retrieved from reference TRBV28 and TRBJ2-7, is DVKVTQSSRYLVKRTGEKVFLECVQDMDHENMFWYRQDPGLGLRLIYFSYDVKMKEKGDIPEGYSVSREKKERFSLILESASTNQTSMYLCASSWTGGSYEQYFGPGTRLTVT.